Each of the 9 T cell receptor beta chains below was sequenced from the same sample in a study of blood T cell repertoires in COVID-19. The table came from immunoSEQ multiplex PCR; TCRdb's copy has only in-frame clones and leaves some out. The data show 430,000 or so clones, with nearly 90% seen just once and about 1.5% held by the top ten. Source material: PBMCs or T cells enriched from blood (not recorded which). The receptors stem from a woman between 18 and 30 years old who had been exposed to COVID-19.

This sequence joins TRBV7-9 and TRBJ2-3, with D uncertain. V was clipped by 2 bases and J by 0 bases, with 6 bases between them. This CDR3 contains 14 residues. Germline V lookup: CDR1 SEHNR, CDR2 FQNEAQ (reference sequence). The CDR3 region is CASSLLGSTDTQYF. In DNA, the CDR3 is TGTGCCAGCAGCTTACTCGGTAGCACAGATACGCAGTATTTT.

This clone was picked up one time. This sequence joins TRBV19 and TRBJ2-6; D might be TRBD1 (6 bases). Germline CDR1 and CDR2: LNHDA and SQIVND (reference sequence). This CDR3 spans 16 amino acids. Trimming cost V 5 bases and J 2 bases, with 13 bases left between them. The CDR3: CASSLRQVAGANVLTF. The CDR3 bases are TGTGCCAGTAGTCTTCGACAGGTCGCTGGGGCCAACGTCCTGACTTTC.

This clone was seen a few times. V is TRBV6-4 and J is TRBJ1-2; tentatively, D is TRBD1 (6 bases). The CDR3 runs 15 residues. Germline CDR1 MRHNA, CDR2 SNTAGT. The V gene lost 6 bases and the J gene lost 7 bases, with 21 bases spanning the gap. The CDR3: CASRLRDNLPGGYTF. The CDR3 DNA reads TGTGCCAGCAGACTCCGGGACAACCTCCCGGGTGGCTACACCTTC.

CDR3 region: CASSLSFVHEQYF. The CDR3 nucleotides are TGTGCCAGCAGTTTGAGCTTTGTCCACGAGCAGTACTTC. The chain couples TRBV12-3 or TRBV12-4 to TRBJ2-7; D gene unclear. The CDR3 is made up of 13 amino acids. The germline V and J ends were trimmed by 3 bases and 5 bases, with 11 bases remaining between them.

The chain has TRBV7-6 and TRBJ2-5; 9 bases are shared with TRBD1. Germline-derived CDR1 and CDR2 are SGHVS and FNYEAQ. This CDR3 has 17 residues. V trimming: 8 bases; J trimming: 2 bases; junction bases outside the gene matches: 15. This CDR3 reads CASSTIGGQGGQETQYF. The CDR3 nucleotides are TGTGCCAGCTCAACGATTGGGGGACAGGGAGGGCAAGAGACCCAGTACTTC.

This clone was found once. This chain connects TRBV12-3 or TRBV12-4 to TRBJ2-7, with D unresolved. This CDR3 region has 13 residues. Trimming took off 3 bases at V and 3 bases at J, with 9 bases between the two ends. The CDR3, as DNA: TGTGCCAGCAGTTTCGTAGCTGGCTACGAGCAGTACTTC. Translation gives CASSFVAGYEQYF.

The rearrangement joins TRBV28 to TRBJ1-1; D gene unclear. With 3 bases removed from V and 6 bases from J, the gap between germline ends came to 5 bases. Germline V CDR1 and CDR2: MDHEN, SYDVKM. This CDR3 has 11 residues. CDR3 in DNA: TGTGCCAGCAGTTTTTATGCTGAAGCTTTCTTT. Translation: CASSFYAEAFF.

The V and J genes are TRBV4-2 and TRBJ1-1; 7 nucleotides line up with TRBD1. After removal of 4 bases from V and 0 bases from J, the junction contained 5 bases not matched to a gene. From germline, CDR1 is LGHNA and CDR2 YNFKEQ. The CDR3 totals 15 residues. CDR3 DNA: TGTGCCAGCAGCCCTTTACAGGGGATGAACACTGAAGCTTTCTTT. It encodes CASSPLQGMNTEAFF.

The chain joins TRBV5-1 to TRBJ2-3; TRBD1 matches 8 bases. Germline V gene data show CDR1 as SGHRS and CDR2 as YFSETQ. There are 15 residues in the CDR3. V was clipped by 1 base and J by 1 base; unmatched bases: 2. The chain's CDR3 is CASSLKGQGTDTQYF. The CDR3 DNA reads TGCGCCAGCAGCTTGAAGGGACAGGGCACAGATACGCAGTATTTT.